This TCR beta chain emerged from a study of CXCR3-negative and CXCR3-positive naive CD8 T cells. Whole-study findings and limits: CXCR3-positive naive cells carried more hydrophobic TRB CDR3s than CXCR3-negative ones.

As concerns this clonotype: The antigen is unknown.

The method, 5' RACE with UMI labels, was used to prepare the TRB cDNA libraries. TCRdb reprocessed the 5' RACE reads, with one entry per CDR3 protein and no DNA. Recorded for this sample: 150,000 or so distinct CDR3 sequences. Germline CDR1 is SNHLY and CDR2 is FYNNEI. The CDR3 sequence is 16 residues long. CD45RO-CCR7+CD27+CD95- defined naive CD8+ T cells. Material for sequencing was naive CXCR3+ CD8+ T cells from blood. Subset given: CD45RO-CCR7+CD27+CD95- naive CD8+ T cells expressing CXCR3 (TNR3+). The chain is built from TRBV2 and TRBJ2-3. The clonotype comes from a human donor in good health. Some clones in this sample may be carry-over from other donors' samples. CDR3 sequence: CASVLRKTPSTDTQYF.